This T cell receptor (beta chain) was identified during a study of cytomegalovirus exposure and HLA in healthy donors. Study conclusions and caveats: The listing of roughly 160 TCR beta chains classed them as cytomegalovirus-associated.

Using immunoSEQ multiplex PCR, the repertoire was profiled, and TCRdb retains in-frame clones only, with some absent. Of fewer than 350,000 clones in the sample, approximately 87% were seen once. Points on this clone: Its specificity is not known.

This CDR3 has 19 amino acids. J gave up 3 bases and V 1 base, and 14 bases lay outside the gene matches. Per germline, CDR1 SGHTA and CDR2 FQGNSA. Input material: PBMCs. This clonotype was sampled from a woman aged 18-30 years in good health and CMV-seronegative. This chain connects TRBV7-2 to TRBJ2-7, with 11 nucleotides matching TRBD2. The CDR3 coding sequence is TGTGCCAGCAGCTTAGAAAACCAATGGTTTGGGACTAGCGGCTACGAGCAGTACTTC. This sequence encodes CASSLENQWFGTSGYEQYF.